This T cell receptor beta chain is from a study of cytotoxic CD8 clonotypes in ibrutinib-treated CLL. This CDR3 has 10 residues. Looked up from germline, CDR1 is DFQATT and CDR2 is SNEGSKA (reference sequence). This clone was observed a handful of times. Its antigen is currently unknown. A read error may produce the germline difference seen at one junction end. Profiled with immunoSEQ multiplex PCR; TCRdb holds only in-frame clones, not every one. The data hold around 310,000 clones, with about 77% observed a single time. Findings and limits, study-wide: Sustained-remission and progressing patients had different sampling times.

V and J are TRBV20-1 and TRBJ2-1, with D perhaps TRBD1 (5 bases). The starting material was PBMCs, obtained before ibrutinib treatment. This TCR came from a human donor with chronic lymphocytic leukemia. Here the CDR3 reads CSAREGVQFF. The DNA of the CDR3 is TGCAGTGCCAGAGAAGGGGTGCAGTTCTTC.